These T cell receptor beta chains were read from a single sample in a study of blood T cells in healthy people across ages. From the 5' RACE reads, TCRdb called clonotypes with MiXCR, one entry per CDR3 protein. The sample yields over 1,200,000 distinct CDR3 sequences, around 59% seen once. What was sequenced was blood. Receptors were obtained from a man aged 18 to 29 in good health. The CDR3 runs from the conserved cysteine through the conserved F or W. The order of the fields is J gene, D gene, V gene, clone size, CDR3 DNA, CDR3 protein. A D gene is named only where the DNA matches it firmly. Rows give clone size only sometimes, using once, few, many, or a class for an expanded clone.

TRBJ2-1	-	TRBV20-1	-	TGCAGTGCTAACCGAGCGGGCTTGAGGGATGAGCAGTTCTTC	CSANRAGLRDEQFF
TRBJ2-7	-	TRBV4-2	-	TGTGCCAGCAGCCAAGCAGACCTACTGGGGGGCTCCTACGAGCAGTACTTC	CASSQADLLGGSYEQYF
TRBJ1-5	TRBD1	TRBV7-9	-	TGTGCCAGCAGCTTCGGGTCAGCGACAGGGATTTTTCAGCCCCAGCATTTT	CASSFGSATGIFQPQHF
TRBJ2-1	-	TRBV15	few	TGTGCCACCAGCAGAGATGAAGGAAAATATGAGCAGTTCTTC	CATSRDEGKYEQFF
TRBJ1-2	-	TRBV29-1	once	TGCAGCGTTCCTCTTGGACAGTCTAACTATGGCTACACCTTC	CSVPLGQSNYGYTF
TRBJ2-3	-	TRBV29-1	-	TGCAGCGCAACAACGGGTCGGGTGAGAGTAGATACGCAGTATTTT	CSATTGRVRVDTQYF
TRBJ2-2	-	TRBV6-5	-	TGTGCCAGCAGGCAACAGGGCCACAACACCGGGGAGCTGTTTTTT	CASRQQGHNTGELFF
TRBJ2-7	-	TRBV20-1	-	TGCAGTGCTAGGACTATCGGACAGATAGACTACGAGCAGTACTTC	CSARTIGQIDYEQYF
TRBJ2-3	-	TRBV29-1	-	TGCAGCGTTGGAAAAGGAAATACGCAGTATTTT	CSVGKGNTQYF
TRBJ2-1	TRBD2	TRBV5-1	-	TGCGCCAGCAGCCCGGAGGGAGGGAGCGATGAGCAGTTCTTC	CASSPEGGSDEQFF
TRBJ2-5	-	TRBV7-2	once	TGTGTCAGCAGCTCCCCTCAGGCGACCCAGTACTTC	CVSSSPQATQYF
TRBJ2-7	TRBD2	TRBV29-1	few	TGCAGCGTTGATCGAGCGGGAGGTAGCTCGGGAGAGCAGTACTTC	CSVDRAGGSSGEQYF
TRBJ2-7	TRBD1	TRBV30	-	TGTGCCTGGGATCGTGACAGGGGGATCTACGAGCAGTACTTC	CAWDRDRGIYEQYF
TRBJ1-1	-	TRBV18	-	TGTGCCAGCTCACCACCGCAGACTTACATGAACACTGAAGCTTTCTTT	CASSPPQTYMNTEAFF
TRBJ2-1	-	TRBV4-1	once	TGCGCCAGCAGCCAAGATCCCCGTCAGGGCTACAATGAGCAGTTCTTC	CASSQDPRQGYNEQFF
TRBJ1-5	-	TRBV20-1	-	TGCAGTGCGCCAAGCAACAATCAGCCCCAGCATTTT	CSAPSNNQPQHF
TRBJ1-1	-	TRBV20-1	-	TGCAGTGTTAGCCTTGGATCTATGAACACTGAAGCTTTCTTT	CSVSLGSMNTEAFF
TRBJ2-3	TRBD2	TRBV6-6	-	TGTGCCAGCAGTTACTCTAGCGGGAGATCAGATACGCAGTATTTT	CASSYSSGRSDTQYF
TRBJ1-2	-	TRBV11-2	once	TGTGCCAGCAGCTGGAGGGGTGGCAACACCTTC	CASSWRGGNTF
TRBJ2-4	TRBD1	TRBV6-6	few	TGTGCCAGCACCCAGGGGGCTGCCAAAAACATTCAGTACTTC	CASTQGAAKNIQYF
TRBJ2-5	-	TRBV4-2	-	TGTGCCAGCAGCCAAGATCCGGAAGCGCCAGAGACCCAGTACTTC	CASSQDPEAPETQYF
TRBJ1-2	-	TRBV20-1	-	TGCAGTGCTAGCCGCACAGGGTTTGAGGACTATGGCTACACCTTC	CSASRTGFEDYGYTF
TRBJ1-1	-	TRBV5-1	-	TGCGCCAGCAGCTTGGCCGGGGTGGGGGCGGGCTGGACTGAAGCTTTCTTT	CASSLAGVGAGWTEAFF
TRBJ2-2	TRBD2	TRBV12-3/TRBV12-4	-	TGTGCCAGCAGTGAGGGACTAGCCGACACCGGGGAGCTGTTTTTT	CASSEGLADTGELFF
TRBJ2-7	-	TRBV20-1	few	TGCAGTGCTTTAGAGAATAAGGGGGCCTACGAGCAGTACTTC	CSALENKGAYEQYF
TRBJ2-3	TRBD2	TRBV12-3/TRBV12-4	few	TGTGCCAGCAGTTTTGGTCCTGCGGGAGTCGCAGATACGCAGTATTTT	CASSFGPAGVADTQYF
TRBJ2-3	-	TRBV28	once	TGTGCCAGCAGTTTAGGGTATGGCAGCACAGATACGCAGTATTTT	CASSLGYGSTDTQYF
TRBJ2-2	-	TRBV29-1	once	TGCAGCGTTGGGGGACACACTATGAACACCGGGGAGCTGTTTTTT	CSVGGHTMNTGELFF
TRBJ2-2	-	TRBV5-6	few	TGTGCCAGCAGCTTAACGGGGGTGAACACCGGGGAGCTGTTTTTT	CASSLTGVNTGELFF
TRBJ2-5	TRBD2	TRBV7-2	-	TGTGCCAGCAGCATAAGACTAGCGGGACAAGAGACCCAGTACTTC	CASSIRLAGQETQYF
TRBJ2-7	TRBD1	TRBV10-3	few	TGTGCCATCAGTGACGGACAGGTCAGCTCCTACGAGCAGTACTTC	CAISDGQVSSYEQYF
TRBJ1-4	TRBD1	TRBV6-5	-	TGTGCCAGCAGTTGGGACAGGGTTACTAATGAAAAACTGTTTTTT	CASSWDRVTNEKLFF
TRBJ2-5	-	TRBV15	-	TGTGCCACCAGCAGAGATTCCCCTGAGCAGTACTTC	CATSRDSPEQYF
TRBJ2-3	-	TRBV20-1	few	TGCAGTGCTGCTATTGGGGCGGATACGCAGTATTTT	CSAAIGADTQYF
TRBJ1-5	-	TRBV12-3/TRBV12-4	-	TGTGCCAGCAGTTTAGGAGTTAATAGCAATCAGCCCCAGCATTTT	CASSLGVNSNQPQHF
TRBJ2-5	TRBD1	TRBV27	-	TGTGCCTGCAGAGAAGGACAGGGCCCCGAGACCCAGTACTTC	CACREGQGPETQYF
TRBJ2-7	-	TRBV20-1	few	TGCAGTGCTAGAGACAGGGTTGACGAGCAGTACTTC	CSARDRVDEQYF
TRBJ2-3	TRBD2	TRBV6-6	-	TGTGCCAGCAGTTACTCGGTCCGGGGACTAGCGCCAGATACGCAGTATTTT	CASSYSVRGLAPDTQYF
TRBJ2-7	-	TRBV6-2/TRBV6-3	-	TGTGCCAGCATGCCCGGACTATCTCCCTACGAGCAGTACTTC	CASMPGLSPYEQYF
TRBJ2-5	-	TRBV20-1	-	TGCAGTGCTAGAGTTGGGGGGTCACAGACCCAGTACTTC	CSARVGGSQTQYF
TRBJ1-2	-	TRBV2	few	TGTGCCAGCATGAGGGACGGCCGGCACACCTTC	CASMRDGRHTF